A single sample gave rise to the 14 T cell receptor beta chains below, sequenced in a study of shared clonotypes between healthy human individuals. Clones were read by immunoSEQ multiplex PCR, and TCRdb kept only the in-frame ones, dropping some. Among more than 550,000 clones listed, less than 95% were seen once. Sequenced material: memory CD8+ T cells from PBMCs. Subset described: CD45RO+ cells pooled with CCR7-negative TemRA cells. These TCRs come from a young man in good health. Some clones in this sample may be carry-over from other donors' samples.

CDR3 sequence reads: CASSVDGRLTSTDTQYF. In DNA, the CDR3 is TGTGCCAGCAGCGTAGATGGCAGGTTAACTAGCACAGATACGCAGTATTTT. The rearrangement uses TRBV9 and TRBJ2-3; D remains unclear. V dropped 0 bases and J dropped 0 bases, with 14 bases sitting between them. Germline V CDR1 and CDR2: SGDLS, YYNGEE. This CDR3 has 17 amino acids.

The CDR3 region is CASSQVIGNGYTF. DNA for the CDR3: TGTGCCAGCAGCCAAGTTATAGGGAATGGCTACACCTTC. The V call is TRBV14, the J call TRBJ1-2; D is undetermined. Trimming shortened V by 1 base and J by 6 bases, and 9 bases separated the two germline ends. The CDR3 extends over 13 amino acids. In germline, CDR1 is SGHDN, CDR2 FVKESK.

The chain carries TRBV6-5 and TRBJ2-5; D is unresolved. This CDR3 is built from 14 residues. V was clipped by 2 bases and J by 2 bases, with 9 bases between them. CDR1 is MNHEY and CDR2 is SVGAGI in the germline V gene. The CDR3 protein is CASSYPGRQETQYF. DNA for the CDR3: TGTGCCAGCAGTTACCCCGGCAGGCAAGAGACCCAGTACTTC.

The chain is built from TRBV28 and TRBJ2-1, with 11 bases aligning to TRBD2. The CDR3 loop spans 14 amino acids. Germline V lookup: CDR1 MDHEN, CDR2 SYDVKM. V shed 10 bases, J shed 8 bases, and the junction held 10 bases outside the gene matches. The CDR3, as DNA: TGTGCCATCACCATAGCGGGAGGGCGAGATGAGCAGTTCTTC. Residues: CAITIAGGRDEQFF.

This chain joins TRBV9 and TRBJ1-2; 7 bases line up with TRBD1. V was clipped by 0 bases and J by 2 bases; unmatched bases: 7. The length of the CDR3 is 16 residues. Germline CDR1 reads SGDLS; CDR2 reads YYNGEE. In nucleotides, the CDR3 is TGTGCCAGCAGCGTAGAGGGAACGGGACAGAACTATGGCTACACCTTC. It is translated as CASSVEGTGQNYGYTF. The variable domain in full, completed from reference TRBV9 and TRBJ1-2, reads DSGVTQTPKHLITATGQRVTLRCSPRSGDLSVYWYQQSLDQGLQFLIQYYNGEERAKGNILERFSAQQFPDLHSELNLSSLELGDSALYFCASSVEGTGQNYGYTFGSGTRLTVV.

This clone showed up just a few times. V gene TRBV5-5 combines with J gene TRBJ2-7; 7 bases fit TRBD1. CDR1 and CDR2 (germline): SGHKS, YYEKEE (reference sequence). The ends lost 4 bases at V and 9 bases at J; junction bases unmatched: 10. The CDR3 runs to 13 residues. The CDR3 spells CASSPNTGDGQYF. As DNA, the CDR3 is TGTGCCAGCAGCCCGAACACAGGGGACGGGCAGTACTTC.

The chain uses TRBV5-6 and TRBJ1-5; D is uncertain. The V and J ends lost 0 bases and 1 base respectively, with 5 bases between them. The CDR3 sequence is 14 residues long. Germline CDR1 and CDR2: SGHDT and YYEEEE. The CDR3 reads CASSLETSNQPQHF. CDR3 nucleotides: TGTGCCAGCAGCTTGGAGACCAGCAATCAGCCCCAGCATTTT.

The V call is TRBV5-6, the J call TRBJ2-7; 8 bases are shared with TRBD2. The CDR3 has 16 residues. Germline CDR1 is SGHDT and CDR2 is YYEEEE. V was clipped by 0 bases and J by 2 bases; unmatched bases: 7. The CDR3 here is CASSLARKLAAYEQYF. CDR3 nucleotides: TGTGCCAGCAGCTTGGCCAGGAAACTAGCGGCCTACGAGCAGTACTTC.

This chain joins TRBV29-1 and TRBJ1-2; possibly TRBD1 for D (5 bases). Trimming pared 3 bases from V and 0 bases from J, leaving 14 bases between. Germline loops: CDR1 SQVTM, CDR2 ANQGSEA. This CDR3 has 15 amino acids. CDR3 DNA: TGCAGCGTTGATACTGGGTGGGGGGCTAACTATGGCTACACCTTC. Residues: CSVDTGWGANYGYTF.

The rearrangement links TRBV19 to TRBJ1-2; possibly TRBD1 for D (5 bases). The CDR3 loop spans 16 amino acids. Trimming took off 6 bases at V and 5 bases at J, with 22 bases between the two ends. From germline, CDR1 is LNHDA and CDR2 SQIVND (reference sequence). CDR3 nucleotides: TGTGCCAGTAGCCCGGACGTCAGGGCCGCAATTTATGGCTACACCTTC. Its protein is CASSPDVRAAIYGYTF.

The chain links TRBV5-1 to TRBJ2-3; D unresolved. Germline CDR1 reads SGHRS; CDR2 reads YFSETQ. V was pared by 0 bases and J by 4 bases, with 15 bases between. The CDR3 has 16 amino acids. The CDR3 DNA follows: TGCGCCAGCAGCTTGGTCTTGGGTTTCCCCCCAGATACGCAGTATTTT. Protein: CASSLVLGFPPDTQYF.

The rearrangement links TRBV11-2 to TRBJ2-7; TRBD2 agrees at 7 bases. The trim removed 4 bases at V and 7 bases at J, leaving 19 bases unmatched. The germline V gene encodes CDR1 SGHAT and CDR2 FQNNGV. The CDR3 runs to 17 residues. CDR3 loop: CASSSPGGIQDIREQYF. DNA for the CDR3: TGTGCCAGCAGCTCCCCCGGGGGGATTCAGGATATACGTGAGCAGTACTTC.

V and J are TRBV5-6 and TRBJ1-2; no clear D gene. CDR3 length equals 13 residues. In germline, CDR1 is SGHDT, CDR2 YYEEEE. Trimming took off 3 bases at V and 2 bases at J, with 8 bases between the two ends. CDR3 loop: CASSSEMNYGYTF. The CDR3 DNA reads TGTGCCAGCAGCTCGGAAATGAACTATGGCTACACCTTC.

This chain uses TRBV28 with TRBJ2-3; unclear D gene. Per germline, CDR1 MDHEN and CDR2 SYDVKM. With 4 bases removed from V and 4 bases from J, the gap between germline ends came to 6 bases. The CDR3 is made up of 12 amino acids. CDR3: CASSSGADTQYF. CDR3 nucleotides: TGTGCCAGCAGTTCTGGCGCAGATACGCAGTATTTT.